This T cell receptor beta chain stems from a study of blood T cell repertoires in COVID-19. J was trimmed by 7 bases and V by 7 bases; bases with no gene match: 16. The V gene's germline CDR1 is MDHEN and CDR2 SYDVKM. The CDR3 is made up of 16 amino acids. Only one count was recorded for this clone. Assay: immunoSEQ multiplex PCR; the TCRdb copy retains only in-frame clones and omits some. The sample carries a few hundred thousand clones, around 89% recorded once. The sample was PBMCs or T cells enriched from blood (not recorded which). The chain couples TRBV28 to TRBJ1-5, with TRBD1 matching over 7 bases. The origin of this receptor is a woman between 18 and 29 years old with acute COVID-19. CDR3 DNA: TGTGCCAGCACCCTCCGGGAAGGGGGCTTGGGGCAGCCCCAGCATTTT. Its translation is CASTLREGGLGQPQHF.